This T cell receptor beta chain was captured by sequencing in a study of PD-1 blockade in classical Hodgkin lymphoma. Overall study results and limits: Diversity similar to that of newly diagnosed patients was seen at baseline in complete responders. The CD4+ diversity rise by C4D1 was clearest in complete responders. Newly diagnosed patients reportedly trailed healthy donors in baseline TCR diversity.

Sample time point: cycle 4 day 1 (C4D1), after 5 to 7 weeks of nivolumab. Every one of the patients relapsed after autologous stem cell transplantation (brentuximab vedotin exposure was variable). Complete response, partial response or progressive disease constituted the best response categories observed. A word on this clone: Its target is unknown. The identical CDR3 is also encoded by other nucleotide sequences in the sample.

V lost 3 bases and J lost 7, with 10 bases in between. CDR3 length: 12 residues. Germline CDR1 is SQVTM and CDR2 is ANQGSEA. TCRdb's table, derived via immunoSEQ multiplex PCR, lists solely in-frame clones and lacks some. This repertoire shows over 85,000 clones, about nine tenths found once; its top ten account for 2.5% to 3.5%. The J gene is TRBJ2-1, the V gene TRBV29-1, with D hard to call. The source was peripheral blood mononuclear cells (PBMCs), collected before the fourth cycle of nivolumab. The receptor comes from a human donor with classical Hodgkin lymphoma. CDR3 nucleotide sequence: TGCAGCGTTGAGCCGGGCTCTAATGAGCAGTTCTTC. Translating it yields CSVEPGSNEQFF.